The TCR beta chain under discussion was sequenced for a study of blood T cell repertoires in COVID-19. Profiled with immunoSEQ multiplex PCR; TCRdb holds only in-frame clones, not every one. The profile shows 400,000 to 450,000 clones, roughly 90% of them singletons. Germline CDR1 KGHSH, CDR2 LQKENI. The ends were cut back, 0 bases at V and 5 bases at J, with 17 bases in the middle. This CDR3 has 17 residues. Input material: peripheral blood. The chain recombines TRBV18 with TRBJ1-5; a possible D gene is TRBD1 (6 bases). The sequence was obtained from a woman in her 30s with active or convalescent COVID-19. The CDR3 is CASSPPTDGTPDQPQHF. The CDR3 nucleotides read TGTGCCAGCTCACCACCTACCGACGGGACACCTGATCAGCCCCAGCATTTT.